The present T cell receptor beta chain was sequenced within a study of CD8 T cells in Susac syndrome. CD8+ and CD4+ T cells from blood underwent TCR beta sequencing. The CD8+ and CD4+ T cells were negatively isolated, with the TEMRA cells enriched by FACS. To note about this clonotype: What it binds is not known.

The RNA, about 0.45 to 1 ug, was put through reverse transcription using random hexamers. An immunoSEQ multiplex PCR amplified TCR beta CDR3 over 54 Vbeta and 13 Jbeta. TCRdb re-called the immunoSEQ multiplex PCR reads with MiXCR, one entry per CDR3 protein. This sample has around 150,000 distinct CDR3 sequences; around 96% occur once, and the top ten carry approximately 0.11%. Study results and limitations: It was acknowledged by the study that relatively few individuals were included in its TCR sequencing and HLA analysis.

CDR1 and CDR2 from the germline V gene are SQVTM and ANQGSEA. The CDR3 has 13 amino acids. V dropped 8 bases and J dropped 4 bases, with 17 bases sitting between them. This TCR was sampled from a human donor with multiple sclerosis. Source material: CD4+ T cells from PBMCs. The chain employs TRBV29-1 and TRBJ1-1; perhaps TRBD1 as D (6 bases). Here the CDR3 DNA reads TGCAGCTTGTCTTGGGGGCAGGGCACTGAAGCTTTCTTT. Translated, it gives CSLSWGQGTEAFF.